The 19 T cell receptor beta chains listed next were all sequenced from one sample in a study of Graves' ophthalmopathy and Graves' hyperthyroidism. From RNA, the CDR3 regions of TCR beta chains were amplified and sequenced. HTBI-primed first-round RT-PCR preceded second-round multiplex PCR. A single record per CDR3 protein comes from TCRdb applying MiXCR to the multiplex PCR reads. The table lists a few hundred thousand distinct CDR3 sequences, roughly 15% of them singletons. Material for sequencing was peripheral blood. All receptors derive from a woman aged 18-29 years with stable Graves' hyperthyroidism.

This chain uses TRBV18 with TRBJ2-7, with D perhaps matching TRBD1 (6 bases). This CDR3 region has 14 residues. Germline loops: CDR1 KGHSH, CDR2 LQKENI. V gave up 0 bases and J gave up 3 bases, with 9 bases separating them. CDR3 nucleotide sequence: TGTGCCAGCTCACCACCGGCACAGGGCTACGAGCAGTACTTC. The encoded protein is CASSPPAQGYEQYF.

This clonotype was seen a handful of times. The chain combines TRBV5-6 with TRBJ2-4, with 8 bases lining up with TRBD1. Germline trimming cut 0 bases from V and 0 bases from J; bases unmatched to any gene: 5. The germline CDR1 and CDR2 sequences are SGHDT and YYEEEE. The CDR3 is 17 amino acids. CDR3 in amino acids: CASSLGDRRLAKNIQYF. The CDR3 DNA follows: TGTGCCAGCAGCTTGGGGGACAGGAGACTAGCCAAAAACATTCAGTACTTC.

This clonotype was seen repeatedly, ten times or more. CDR3 sequence reads: CASSYPEVPILNTEAFF. The CDR3 DNA sequence: TGTGCCAGCAGTTACCCCGAAGTCCCGATATTGAACACTGAAGCTTTCTTT. V and J are TRBV6-5 and TRBJ1-1; D is ambiguous. The CDR3 loop spans 17 amino acids. Per germline, CDR1 MNHEY and CDR2 SVGAGI. Trimming took off 2 bases at V and 0 bases at J, with 16 bases between the two ends.

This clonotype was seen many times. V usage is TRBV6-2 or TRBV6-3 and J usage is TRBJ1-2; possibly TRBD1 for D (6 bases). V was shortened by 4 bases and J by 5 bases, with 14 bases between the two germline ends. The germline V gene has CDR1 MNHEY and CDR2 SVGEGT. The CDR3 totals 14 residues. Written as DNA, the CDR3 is TGTGCCAGCAGTTCCATCGGGACATCTTATGGCTACACCTTC. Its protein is CASSSIGTSYGYTF.

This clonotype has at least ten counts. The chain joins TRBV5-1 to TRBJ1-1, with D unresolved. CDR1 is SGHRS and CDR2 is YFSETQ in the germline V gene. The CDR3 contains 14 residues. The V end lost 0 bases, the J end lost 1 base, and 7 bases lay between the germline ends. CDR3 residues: CASSLEVGNTEAFF. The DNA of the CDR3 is TGCGCCAGCAGCTTGGAGGTGGGGAACACTGAAGCTTTCTTT.

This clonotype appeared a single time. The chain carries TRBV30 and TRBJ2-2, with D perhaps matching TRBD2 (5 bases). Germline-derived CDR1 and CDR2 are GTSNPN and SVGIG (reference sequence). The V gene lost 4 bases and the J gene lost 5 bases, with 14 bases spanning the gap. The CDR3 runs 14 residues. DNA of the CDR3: TGTGCCTGGAACCCTACGGGGAAAACCGGGGAGCTGTTTTTT. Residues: CAWNPTGKTGELFF.

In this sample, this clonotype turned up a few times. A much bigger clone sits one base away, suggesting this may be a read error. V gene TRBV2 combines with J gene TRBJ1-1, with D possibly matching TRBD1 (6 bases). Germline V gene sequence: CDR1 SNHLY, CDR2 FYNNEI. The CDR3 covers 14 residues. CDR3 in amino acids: CASRERLGDTGAFF. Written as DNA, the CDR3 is TGTGCCAGCAGGGAGAGGTTGGGGGACACTGGAGCTTTCTTT.

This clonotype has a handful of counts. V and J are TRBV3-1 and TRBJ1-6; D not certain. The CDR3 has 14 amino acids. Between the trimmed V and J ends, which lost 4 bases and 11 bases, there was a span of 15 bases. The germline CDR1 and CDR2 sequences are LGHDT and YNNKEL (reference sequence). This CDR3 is CASSPLSGPAPLHF. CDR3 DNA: TGTGCCAGCAGCCCCCTCTCGGGCCCGGCACCCCTCCACTTT.

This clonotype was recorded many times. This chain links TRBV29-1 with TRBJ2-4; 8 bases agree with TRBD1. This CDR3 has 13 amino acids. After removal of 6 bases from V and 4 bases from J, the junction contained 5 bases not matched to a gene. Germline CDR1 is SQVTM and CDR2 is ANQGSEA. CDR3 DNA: TGCAGCGTCGGAAGGACAGGGAAAAACATTCAGTACTTC. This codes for CSVGRTGKNIQYF.

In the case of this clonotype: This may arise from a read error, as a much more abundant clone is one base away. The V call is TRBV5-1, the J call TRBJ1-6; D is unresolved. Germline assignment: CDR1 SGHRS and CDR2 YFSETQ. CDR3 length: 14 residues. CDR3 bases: TGCGCCAGCAGCTTGCAGGTTTATAATGCACCCCTCCACTTT. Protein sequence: CASSLQVYNAPLHF. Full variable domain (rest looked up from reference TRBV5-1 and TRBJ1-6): KAGVTQTPRYLIKTRGQQVTLSCSPISGHRSVSWYQQTPGQGLQFLFEYFSETQRNKGNFPGRFSGRQFSNSRSEMNVSTLELGDSALYLCASSLQVYNAPLHFGNGTRLTVT.

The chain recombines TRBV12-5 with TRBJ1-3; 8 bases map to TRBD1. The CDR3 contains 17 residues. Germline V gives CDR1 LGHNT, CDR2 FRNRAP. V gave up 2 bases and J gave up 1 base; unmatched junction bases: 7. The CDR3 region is CASGLLPDRGSGNTIYF. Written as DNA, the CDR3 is TGTGCTAGTGGTTTGCTCCCTGACAGGGGTTCTGGAAACACCATATATTTT.

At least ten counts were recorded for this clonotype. The CDR3 DNA sequence: TGCAGTGCTTTAGGACAGACGAACACTGAAGCTTTCTTT. Translation gives CSALGQTNTEAFF. V usage is TRBV20-1 and J usage is TRBJ1-1, with D possibly matching TRBD1 (6 bases). The CDR3 consists of 13 residues. Germline CDR1 reads DFQATT; CDR2 reads SNEGSKA (reference sequence). The ends were cut back, 5 bases at V and 1 base at J, with 11 bases in the middle.

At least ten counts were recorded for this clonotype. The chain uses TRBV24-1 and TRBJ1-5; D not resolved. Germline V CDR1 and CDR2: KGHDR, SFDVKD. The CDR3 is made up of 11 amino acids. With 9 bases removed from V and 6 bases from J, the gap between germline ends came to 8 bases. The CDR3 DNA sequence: TGTGCCACCGGAGTCTCTCAGCCCCAGCATTTT. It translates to CATGVSQPQHF.

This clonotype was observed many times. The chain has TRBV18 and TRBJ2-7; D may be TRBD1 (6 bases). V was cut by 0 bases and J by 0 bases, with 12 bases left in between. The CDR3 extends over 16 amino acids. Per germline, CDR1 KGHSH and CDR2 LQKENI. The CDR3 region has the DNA TGTGCCAGCTCACCACCTGGGACACCCCTCTCCTACGAGCAGTACTTC. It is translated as CASSPPGTPLSYEQYF. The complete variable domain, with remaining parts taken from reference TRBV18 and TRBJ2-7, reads NAGVMQNPRHLVRRRGQEARLRCSPMKGHSHVYWYRQLPEEGLKFMVYLQKENIIDESGMPKERFSAEFPKEGPSILRIQQVVRGDSAAYFCASSPPGTPLSYEQYFGPGTRLTVT.

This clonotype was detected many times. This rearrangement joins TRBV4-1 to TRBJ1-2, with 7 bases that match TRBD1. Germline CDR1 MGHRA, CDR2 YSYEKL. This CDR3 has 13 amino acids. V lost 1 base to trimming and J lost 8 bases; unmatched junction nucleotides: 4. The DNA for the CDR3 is TGCGCCAGCAGCCAAGCCAGGGGGGGAGGCTACACCTTC. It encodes CASSQARGGGYTF.

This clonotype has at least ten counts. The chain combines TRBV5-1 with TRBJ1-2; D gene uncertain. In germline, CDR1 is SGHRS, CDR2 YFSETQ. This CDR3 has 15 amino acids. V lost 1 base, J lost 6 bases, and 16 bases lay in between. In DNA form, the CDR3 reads TGCGCCAGCAGCTTGTCGACAACGGGAGTAGATGGCTACACCTTC. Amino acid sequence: CASSLSTTGVDGYTF.

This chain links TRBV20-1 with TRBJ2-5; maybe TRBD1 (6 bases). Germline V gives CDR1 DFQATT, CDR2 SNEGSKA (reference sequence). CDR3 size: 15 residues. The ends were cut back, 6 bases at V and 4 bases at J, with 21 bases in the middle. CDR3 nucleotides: TGCAGTGCCCTACTCAGGGTGGGGGCCCGAGAGACCCAGTACTTC. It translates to CSALLRVGARETQYF.

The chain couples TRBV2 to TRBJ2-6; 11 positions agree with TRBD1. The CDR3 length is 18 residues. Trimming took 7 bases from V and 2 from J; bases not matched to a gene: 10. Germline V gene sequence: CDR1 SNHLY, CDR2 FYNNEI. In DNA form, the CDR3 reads TGTGCCAGCAAGGTCGGGACAGGGGGAATGGCTGGGGCCAACGTCCTGACTTTC. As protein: CASKVGTGGMAGANVLTF.

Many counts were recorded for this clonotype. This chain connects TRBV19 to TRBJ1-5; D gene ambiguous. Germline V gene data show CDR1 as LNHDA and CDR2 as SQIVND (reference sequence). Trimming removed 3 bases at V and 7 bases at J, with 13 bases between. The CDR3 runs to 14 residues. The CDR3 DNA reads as TGTGCCAGTAGTATCAGGAGGGTTGGGCAGCCCCAGCATTTT. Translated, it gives CASSIRRVGQPQHF.